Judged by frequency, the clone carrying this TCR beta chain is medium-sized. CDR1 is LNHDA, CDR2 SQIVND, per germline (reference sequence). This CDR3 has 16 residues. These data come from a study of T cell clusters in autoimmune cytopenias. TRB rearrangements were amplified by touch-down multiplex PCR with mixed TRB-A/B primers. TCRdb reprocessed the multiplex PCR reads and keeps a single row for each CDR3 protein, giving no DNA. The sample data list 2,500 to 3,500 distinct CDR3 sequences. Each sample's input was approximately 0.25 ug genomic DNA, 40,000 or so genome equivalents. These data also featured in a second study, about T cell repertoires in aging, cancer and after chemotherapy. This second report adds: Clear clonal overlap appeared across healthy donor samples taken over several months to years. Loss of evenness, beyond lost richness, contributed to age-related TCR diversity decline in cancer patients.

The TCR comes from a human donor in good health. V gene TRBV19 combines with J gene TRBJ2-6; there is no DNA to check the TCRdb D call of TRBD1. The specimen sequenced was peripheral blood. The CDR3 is CASSSTGAGGANVLTF.